Listed below are T cell receptor beta chains from one sample, sequenced in a study of blood T cell repertoires in COVID-19. The protocol was immunoSEQ multiplex PCR, while the TCRdb copy is restricted to in-frame clones and leaves out a portion. The sample records 70,000 or so clones, 65% to 85% being singletons. Sequencing was carried out using peripheral blood. The receptors originated from a man aged 50-60 years with COVID-19, enrolled during active disease. CDR3s include the opening cysteine and the closing phenylalanine or tryptophan. Each record gives: clone size, D gene, V gene, J gene, CDR3 protein, CDR3 DNA. D genes are given only for firm matches. Only part of the rows carry a size: once, few, many, or a class if the clone is expanded.

size: once
D: NA
V: TRBV28
J: TRBJ1-5
CDR3: CASSQGGGNQPQHF
DNA: TGTGCCAGCAGCCAGGGTGGTGGCAATCAGCCCCAGCATTTT

size: once
D: TRBD1
V: TRBV6-5
J: TRBJ1-5
CDR3: CASRGTGSQPQHF
DNA: TGTGCCAGCAGGGGGACAGGCTCACAGCCCCAGCATTTT

size: NA
D: TRBD2
V: TRBV4-3
J: TRBJ2-1
CDR3: CASSDNSGNYNEQFF
DNA: TGCGCCAGCAGCGATAATAGCGGGAACTACAATGAGCAGTTCTTC

size: NA
D: NA
V: TRBV20-1
J: TRBJ1-4
CDR3: CSARGEKLFF
DNA: TGCAGTGCCCGGGGGGAAAAACTGTTTTTT

size: NA
D: TRBD2
V: TRBV4-1
J: TRBJ2-3
CDR3: CASSRASGSLVDTQYF
DNA: TGCGCCAGCAGCCGGGCTAGCGGGAGTCTGGTAGATACGCAGTATTTT

size: once
D: TRBD1
V: TRBV28
J: TRBJ2-5
CDR3: CASSQGVTRIGETQYF
DNA: TGTGCCAGCAGTCAGGGGGTAACCCGTATCGGGGAGACCCAGTACTTC

size: NA
D: NA
V: TRBV28
J: TRBJ1-3
CDR3: CASSLRQGNTIYF
DNA: TGTGCCAGCAGTTTGCGGCAGGGGAACACCATATATTTT

size: NA
D: TRBD1
V: TRBV10-3
J: TRBJ1-1
CDR3: CAISPGQMNTEAFF
DNA: TGTGCCATCAGTCCGGGACAGATGAACACTGAAGCTTTCTTT

size: NA
D: TRBD1
V: TRBV4-2
J: TRBJ1-1
CDR3: CASSQEQGRAFF
DNA: TGTGCCAGCAGCCAGGAACAGGGGAGGGCTTTCTTT

size: once
D: TRBD1
V: TRBV6-2/TRBV6-3
J: TRBJ1-2
CDR3: CASSYDPSDRGRERYGYTF
DNA: TGTGCCAGCAGTTACGACCCCTCGGACAGGGGGCGGGAGAGGTATGGCTACACCTTC

size: NA
D: NA
V: TRBV18
J: TRBJ1-1
CDR3: CASSPPQGLAEAFF
DNA: TGTGCCAGCTCACCACCTCAGGGATTGGCTGAAGCTTTCTTT

size: NA
D: NA
V: TRBV20-1
J: TRBJ2-4
CDR3: CSASEAGISMNIQYF
DNA: TGCAGTGCTAGTGAAGCGGGTATTAGTATGAACATTCAGTACTTC

size: NA
D: NA
V: TRBV30
J: TRBJ1-5
CDR3: CAWSGEAGNQPQHF
DNA: TGTGCCTGGAGTGGCGAGGCCGGCAATCAGCCCCAGCATTTT

size: NA
D: NA
V: TRBV7-2
J: TRBJ2-6
CDR3: CASSLSAGAGANVLTF
DNA: TGTGCCAGCAGCTTATCTGCAGGGGCTGGGGCCAACGTCCTGACTTTC

size: NA
D: NA
V: TRBV28
J: TRBJ1-3
CDR3: CASSSGLVSGNTIYF
DNA: TGTGCCAGCAGTTCGGGACTGGTCTCTGGAAACACCATATATTTT

size: once
D: NA
V: TRBV28
J: TRBJ2-5
CDR3: CASRRAYQETQYF
DNA: TGTGCCAGCAGGAGGGCTTACCAAGAGACCCAGTACTTC

size: once
D: NA
V: TRBV7-9
J: TRBJ1-5
CDR3: CASSPHGNQPQHF
DNA: TGTGCCAGCAGCCCACACGGCAATCAGCCCCAGCATTTT

size: NA
D: NA
V: TRBV19
J: TRBJ1-5
CDR3: CASSIQGTDQPQHF
DNA: TGTGCCAGTAGTATACAGGGAACCGATCAGCCCCAGCATTTT

size: NA
D: NA
V: TRBV7-8
J: TRBJ2-3
CDR3: CASSLAPLASTDTQYF
DNA: TGTGCCAGCAGCTTAGCGCCGCTAGCGAGCACAGATACGCAGTATTTT

size: NA
D: TRBD1
V: TRBV7-9
J: TRBJ2-1
CDR3: CASSPGTVVEQFF
DNA: TGTGCCAGCAGCCCCGGGACAGTGGTTGAGCAGTTCTTC

size: NA
D: NA
V: TRBV24-1
J: TRBJ2-1
CDR3: CATGSGAIGQFF
DNA: TGTGCCACCGGCAGTGGGGCAATAGGGCAGTTCTTC

size: NA
D: NA
V: TRBV24-1
J: TRBJ2-7
CDR3: CATRRRGRVSYEQYF
DNA: TGTGCCACCAGGAGGCGCGGGCGAGTCTCCTACGAGCAGTACTTC

size: NA
D: NA
V: TRBV15
J: TRBJ1-1
CDR3: CATRADTLRGTEAFF
DNA: TGTGCCACCAGGGCGGACACCCTAAGGGGCACTGAAGCTTTCTTT

size: NA
D: NA
V: TRBV6-2/TRBV6-3
J: TRBJ2-3
CDR3: CASSPWDKSTDTQYF
DNA: TGTGCCAGCAGTCCCTGGGACAAAAGCACAGATACGCAGTATTTT

size: NA
D: TRBD1
V: TRBV23-1
J: TRBJ2-6
CDR3: CASPGGADRGLPGANVLTF
DNA: TGCGCCAGCCCCGGAGGGGCCGACAGGGGGTTACCTGGGGCCAACGTCCTGACTTTC

size: NA
D: NA
V: TRBV19
J: TRBJ1-5
CDR3: CASSIQKNQPQHF
DNA: TGTGCCAGTAGTATTCAGAAAAATCAGCCCCAGCATTTT

size: once
D: TRBD1
V: TRBV28
J: TRBJ1-2
CDR3: CASSLGQGAYGYTF
DNA: TGTGCCAGCAGTTTGGGACAGGGGGCTTATGGCTACACCTTC

size: NA
D: TRBD2
V: TRBV6-2/TRBV6-3
J: TRBJ2-7
CDR3: CASSYIPGLGRTDEQYF
DNA: TGTGCCAGCAGTTATATCCCGGGACTAGGGCGTACGGACGAGCAGTACTTC

size: few
D: TRBD2
V: TRBV6-2/TRBV6-3
J: TRBJ2-1
CDR3: CASSVAAGGYNEQFF
DNA: TGTGCCAGCAGTGTTGCAGCGGGAGGATACAATGAGCAGTTCTTC

size: few
D: NA
V: TRBV30
J: TRBJ1-5
CDR3: CAWSESSNQPQHF
DNA: TGTGCCTGGAGTGAATCAAGCAATCAGCCCCAGCATTTT

size: once
D: TRBD1
V: TRBV19
J: TRBJ2-1
CDR3: CASSKDRGQSEQFF
DNA: TGTGCCAGTAGTAAGGACAGGGGCCAGAGTGAGCAGTTCTTC

size: few
D: TRBD2
V: TRBV18
J: TRBJ2-5
CDR3: CASSPPGLAVLVGETQYF
DNA: TGTGCCAGCTCACCACCGGGACTAGCGGTCCTAGTAGGAGAGACCCAGTACTTC

size: few
D: TRBD1
V: TRBV30
J: TRBJ1-1
CDR3: CAWGTGRTEAFF
DNA: TGTGCCTGGGGGACAGGGAGAACTGAAGCTTTCTTT

size: NA
D: NA
V: TRBV4-1
J: TRBJ2-4
CDR3: CASSQDREGFRREGRNIQYF
DNA: TGCGCCAGCAGCCAAGATCGGGAAGGGTTTCGGCGGGAAGGGAGAAACATTCAGTACTTC

size: NA
D: TRBD2
V: TRBV29-1
J: TRBJ2-2
CDR3: CSVGESGRAAGELFF
DNA: TGCAGCGTTGGGGAGAGCGGGAGGGCCGCCGGGGAGCTGTTTTTT

size: NA
D: NA
V: TRBV12-3/TRBV12-4
J: TRBJ2-1
CDR3: CASSFTGMAFF
DNA: TGTGCCAGCAGTTTTACAGGGATGGCGTTCTTC